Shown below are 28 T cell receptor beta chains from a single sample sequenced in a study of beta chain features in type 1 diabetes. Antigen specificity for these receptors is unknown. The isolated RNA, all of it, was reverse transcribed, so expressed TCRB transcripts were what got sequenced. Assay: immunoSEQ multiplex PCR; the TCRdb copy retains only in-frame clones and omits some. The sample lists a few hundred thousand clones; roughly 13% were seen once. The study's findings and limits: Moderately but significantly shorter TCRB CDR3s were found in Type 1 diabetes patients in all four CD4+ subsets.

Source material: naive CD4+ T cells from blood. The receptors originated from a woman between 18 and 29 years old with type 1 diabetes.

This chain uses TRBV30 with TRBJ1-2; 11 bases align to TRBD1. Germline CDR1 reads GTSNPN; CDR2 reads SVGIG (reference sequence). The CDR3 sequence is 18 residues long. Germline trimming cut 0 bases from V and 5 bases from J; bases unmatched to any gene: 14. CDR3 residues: CAWSVGTGTGGPPYGYTF. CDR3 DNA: TGTGCCTGGAGTGTCGGCACGGGGACAGGGGGTCCCCCTTATGGCTACACCTTC.

CDR3: CASRLAGGPGDTQYF. The CDR3 bases are TGTGCCAGTAGACTAGCGGGAGGGCCTGGAGATACGCAGTATTTT. The genes are TRBV7-3 and TRBJ2-3; TRBD2 agrees at 14 bases. V shed 9 bases, J shed 5 bases, and the junction held 7 bases outside the gene matches. Germline V gives CDR1 SGHTA, CDR2 FQGTGA. The CDR3 spans 15 residues.

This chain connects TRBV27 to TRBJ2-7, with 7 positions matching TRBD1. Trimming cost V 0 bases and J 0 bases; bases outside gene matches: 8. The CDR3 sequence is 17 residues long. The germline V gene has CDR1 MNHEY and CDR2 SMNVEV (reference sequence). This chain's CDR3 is CASSLSGGQPHSYEQYF. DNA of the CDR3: TGTGCCAGCAGTTTATCAGGGGGCCAGCCGCACTCCTACGAGCAGTACTTC.

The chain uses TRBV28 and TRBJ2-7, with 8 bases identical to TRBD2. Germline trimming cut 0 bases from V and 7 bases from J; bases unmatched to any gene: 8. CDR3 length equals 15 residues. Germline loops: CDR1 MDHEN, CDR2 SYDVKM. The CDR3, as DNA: TGTGCCAGCAGTTTATGGTACAGCGGGAGAGGGGAGCAGTACTTC. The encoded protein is CASSLWYSGRGEQYF.

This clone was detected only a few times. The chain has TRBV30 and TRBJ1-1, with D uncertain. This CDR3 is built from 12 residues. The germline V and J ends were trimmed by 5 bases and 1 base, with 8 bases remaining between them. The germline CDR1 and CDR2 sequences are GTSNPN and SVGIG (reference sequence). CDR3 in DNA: TGTGCCTGGCGCAGCGGGAACACTGAAGCTTTCTTT. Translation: CAWRSGNTEAFF.

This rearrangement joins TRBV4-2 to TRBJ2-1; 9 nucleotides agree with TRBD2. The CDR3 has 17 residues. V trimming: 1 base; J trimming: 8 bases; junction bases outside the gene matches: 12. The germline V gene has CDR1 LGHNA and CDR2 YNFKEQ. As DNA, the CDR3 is TGTGCCAGCAGCCAAGGTTTGGGACTAGCCTTCCCGGATGAGCAGTTCTTC. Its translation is CASSQGLGLAFPDEQFF.

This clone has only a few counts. The CDR3 reads CASSLSGTDTQYF. DNA of the CDR3: TGTGCCAGCAGCTTATCAGGCACAGATACGCAGTATTTT. The chain joins TRBV7-9 to TRBJ2-3; D ambiguous. This CDR3 spans 13 amino acids. Trimming pared 2 bases from V and 1 base from J, leaving 4 bases between. CDR1 is SEHNR, CDR2 FQNEAQ, per germline (reference sequence).

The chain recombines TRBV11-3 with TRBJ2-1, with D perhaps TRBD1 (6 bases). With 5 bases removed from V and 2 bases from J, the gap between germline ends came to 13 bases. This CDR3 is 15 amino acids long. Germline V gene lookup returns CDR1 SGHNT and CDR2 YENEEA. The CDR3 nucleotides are TGTGCCAGCAGCATACAGGGAAGAGCCTACAATGAGCAGTTCTTC. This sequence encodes CASSIQGRAYNEQFF.

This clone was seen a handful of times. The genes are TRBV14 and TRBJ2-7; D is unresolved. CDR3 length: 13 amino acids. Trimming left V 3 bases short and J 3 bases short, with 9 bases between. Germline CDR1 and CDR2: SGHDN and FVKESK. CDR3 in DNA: TGTGCCAGCAGCCAGCGGAGCTACTACGAGCAGTACTTC. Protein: CASSQRSYYEQYF.

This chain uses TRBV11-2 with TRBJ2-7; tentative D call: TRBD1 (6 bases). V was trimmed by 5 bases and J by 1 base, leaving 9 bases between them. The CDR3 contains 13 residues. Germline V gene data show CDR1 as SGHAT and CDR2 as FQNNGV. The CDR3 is CASSRDRSYEQYF. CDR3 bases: TGTGCCAGCAGCCGCGACAGGTCCTACGAGCAGTACTTC.

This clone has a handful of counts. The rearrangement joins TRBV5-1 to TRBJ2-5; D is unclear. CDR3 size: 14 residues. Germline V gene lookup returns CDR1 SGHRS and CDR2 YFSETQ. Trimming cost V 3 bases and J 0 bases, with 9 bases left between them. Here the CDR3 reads CASSSGANQETQYF. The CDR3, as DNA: TGCGCCAGCAGCTCTGGAGCGAACCAAGAGACCCAGTACTTC.

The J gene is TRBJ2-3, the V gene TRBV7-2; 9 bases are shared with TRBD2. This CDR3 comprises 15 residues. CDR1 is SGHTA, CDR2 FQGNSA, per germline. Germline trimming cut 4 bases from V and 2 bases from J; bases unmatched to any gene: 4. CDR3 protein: CASSSTSGLTDTQYF. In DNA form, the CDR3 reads TGTGCCAGCAGCTCCACTAGCGGGCTCACAGATACGCAGTATTTT.

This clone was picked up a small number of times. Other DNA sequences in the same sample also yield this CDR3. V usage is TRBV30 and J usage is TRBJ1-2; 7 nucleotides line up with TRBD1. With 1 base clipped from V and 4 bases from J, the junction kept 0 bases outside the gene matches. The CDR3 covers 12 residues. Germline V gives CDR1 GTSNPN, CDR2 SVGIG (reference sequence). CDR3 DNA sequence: TGTGCCTGGAGTGGACAGGGCTATGGCTACACCTTC. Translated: CAWSGQGYGYTF.

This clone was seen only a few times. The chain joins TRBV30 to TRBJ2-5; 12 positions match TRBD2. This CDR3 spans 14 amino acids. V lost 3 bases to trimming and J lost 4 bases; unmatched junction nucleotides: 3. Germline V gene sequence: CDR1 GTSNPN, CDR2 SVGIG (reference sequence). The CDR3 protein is CAWSKTSGRETQYF. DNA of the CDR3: TGTGCCTGGAGCAAGACTAGCGGGAGAGAGACCCAGTACTTC.

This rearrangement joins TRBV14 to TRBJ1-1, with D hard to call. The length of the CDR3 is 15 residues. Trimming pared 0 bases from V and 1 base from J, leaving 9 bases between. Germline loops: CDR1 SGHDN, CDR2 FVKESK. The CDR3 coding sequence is TGTGCCAGCAGCCAAGATAAGCGGAGGAACACTGAAGCTTTCTTT. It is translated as CASSQDKRRNTEAFF. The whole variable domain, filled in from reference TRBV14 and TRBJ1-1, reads EAGVTQFPSHSVIEKGQTVTLRCDPISGHDNLYWYRRVMGKEIKFLLHFVKESKQDESGMPNNRFLAERTGGTYSTLKVQPAELEDSGVYFCASSQDKRRNTEAFFGQGTRLTVV.

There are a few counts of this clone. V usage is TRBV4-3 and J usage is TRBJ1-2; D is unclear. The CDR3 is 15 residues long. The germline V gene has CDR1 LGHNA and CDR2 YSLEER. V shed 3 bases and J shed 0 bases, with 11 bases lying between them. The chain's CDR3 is CASSQEDRTNYGYTF. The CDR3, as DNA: TGCGCCAGCAGCCAGGAGGACCGCACTAACTATGGCTACACCTTC.

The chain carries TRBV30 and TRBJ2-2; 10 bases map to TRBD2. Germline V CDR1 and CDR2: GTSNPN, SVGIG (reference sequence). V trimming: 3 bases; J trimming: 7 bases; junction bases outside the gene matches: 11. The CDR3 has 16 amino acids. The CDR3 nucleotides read TGTGCCTGGAGCCATTCTAGCGGGAGTCTTATCGGGGAGCTGTTTTTT. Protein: CAWSHSSGSLIGELFF.

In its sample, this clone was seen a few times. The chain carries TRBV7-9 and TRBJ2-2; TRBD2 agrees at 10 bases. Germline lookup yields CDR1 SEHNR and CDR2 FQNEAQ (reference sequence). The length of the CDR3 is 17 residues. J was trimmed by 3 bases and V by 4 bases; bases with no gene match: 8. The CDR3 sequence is CASSSPGLATDTGELFF. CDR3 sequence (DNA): TGTGCCAGCAGCTCTCCGGGACTAGCGACCGACACCGGGGAGCTGTTTTTT.

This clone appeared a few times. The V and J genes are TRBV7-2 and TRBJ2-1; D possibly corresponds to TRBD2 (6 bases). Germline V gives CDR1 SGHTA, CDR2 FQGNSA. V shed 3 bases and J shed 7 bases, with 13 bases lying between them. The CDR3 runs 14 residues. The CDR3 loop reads CASSLGGAFNEQFF. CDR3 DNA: TGTGCCAGCAGCTTGGGAGGAGCCTTTAATGAGCAGTTCTTC. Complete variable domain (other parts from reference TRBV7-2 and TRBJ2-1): GAGVSQSPSNKVTEKGKDVELRCDPISGHTALYWYRQSLGQGLEFLIYFQGNSAPDKSGLPSDRFSAERTGGSVSTLTIQRTQQEDSAVYLCASSLGGAFNEQFFGPGTRLTVL.

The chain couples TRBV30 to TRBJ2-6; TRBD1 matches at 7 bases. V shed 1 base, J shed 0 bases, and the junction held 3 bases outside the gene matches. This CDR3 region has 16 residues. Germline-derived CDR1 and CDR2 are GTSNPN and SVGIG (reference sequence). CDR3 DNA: TGTGCCTGGAGTGAATCAGGGGGCTCTGGGGCCAACGTCCTGACTTTC. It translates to CAWSESGGSGANVLTF.

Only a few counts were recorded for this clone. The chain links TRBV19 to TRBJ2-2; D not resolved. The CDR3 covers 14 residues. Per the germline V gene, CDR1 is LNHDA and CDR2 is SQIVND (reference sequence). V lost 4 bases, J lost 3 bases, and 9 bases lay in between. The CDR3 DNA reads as TGTGCCAGTAGTACGAGACTGTACACCGGGGAGCTGTTTTTT. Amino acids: CASSTRLYTGELFF.

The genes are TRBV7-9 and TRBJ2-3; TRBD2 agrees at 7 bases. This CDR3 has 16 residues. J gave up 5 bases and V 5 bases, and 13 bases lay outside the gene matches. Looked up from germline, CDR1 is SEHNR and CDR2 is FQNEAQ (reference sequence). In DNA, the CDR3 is TGTGCCAGCAGCCCCGGGACTACCGACGCCGGAGATACGCAGTATTTT. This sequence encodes CASSPGTTDAGDTQYF.

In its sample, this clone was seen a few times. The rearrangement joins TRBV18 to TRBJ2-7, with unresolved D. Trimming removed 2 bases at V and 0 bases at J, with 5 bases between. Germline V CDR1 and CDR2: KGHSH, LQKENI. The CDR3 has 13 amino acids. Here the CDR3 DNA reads TGTGCCAGCTCACCATACAGCTCCTACGAGCAGTACTTC. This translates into CASSPYSSYEQYF.

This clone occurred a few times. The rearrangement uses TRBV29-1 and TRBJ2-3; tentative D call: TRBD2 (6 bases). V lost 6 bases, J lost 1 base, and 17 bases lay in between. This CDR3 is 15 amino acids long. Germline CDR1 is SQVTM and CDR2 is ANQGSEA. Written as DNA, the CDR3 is TGCAGCGTCGACTCGGTGGGGGGAGGCACAGATACGCAGTATTTT. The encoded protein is CSVDSVGGGTDTQYF.

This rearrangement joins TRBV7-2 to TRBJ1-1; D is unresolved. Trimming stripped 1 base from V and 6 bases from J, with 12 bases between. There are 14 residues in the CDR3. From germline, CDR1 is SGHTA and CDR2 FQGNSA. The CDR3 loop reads CASSLGRWSAEAFF. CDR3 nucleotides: TGTGCCAGCAGCTTAGGCCGATGGAGCGCTGAAGCTTTCTTT.

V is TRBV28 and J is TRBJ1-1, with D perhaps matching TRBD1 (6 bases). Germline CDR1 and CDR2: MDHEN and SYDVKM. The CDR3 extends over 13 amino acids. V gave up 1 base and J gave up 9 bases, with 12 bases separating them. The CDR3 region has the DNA TGTGCCAGCAGTTTATCAGAGGGGGGGAAAGCTTTCTTT. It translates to CASSLSEGGKAFF.

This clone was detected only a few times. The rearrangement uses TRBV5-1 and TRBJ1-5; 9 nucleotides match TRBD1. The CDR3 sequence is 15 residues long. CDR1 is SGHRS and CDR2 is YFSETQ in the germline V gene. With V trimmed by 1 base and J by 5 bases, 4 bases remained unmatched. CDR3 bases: TGCGCCAGCAGCTTGTCCACAGGGGGCCATCAGCCCCAGCATTTT. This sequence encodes CASSLSTGGHQPQHF.

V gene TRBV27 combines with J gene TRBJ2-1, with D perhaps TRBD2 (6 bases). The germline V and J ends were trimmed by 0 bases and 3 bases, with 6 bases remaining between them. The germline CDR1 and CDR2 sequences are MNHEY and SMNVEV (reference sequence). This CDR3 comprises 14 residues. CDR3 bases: TGTGCCAGCAGTTTATCGGGACTCTACAATGAGCAGTTCTTC. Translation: CASSLSGLYNEQFF.